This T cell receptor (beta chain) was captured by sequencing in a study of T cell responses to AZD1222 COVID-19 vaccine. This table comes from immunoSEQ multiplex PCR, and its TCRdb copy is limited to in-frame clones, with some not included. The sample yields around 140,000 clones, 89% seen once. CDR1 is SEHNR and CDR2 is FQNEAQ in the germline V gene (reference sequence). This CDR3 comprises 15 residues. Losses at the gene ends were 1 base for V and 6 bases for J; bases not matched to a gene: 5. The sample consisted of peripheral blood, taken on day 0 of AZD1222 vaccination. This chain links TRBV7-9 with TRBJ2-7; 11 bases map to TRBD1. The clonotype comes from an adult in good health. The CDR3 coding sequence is TGTGCCAGCAGCTTAGGACTTGGGACAGGGGGCGAGCAGTACTTC. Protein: CASSLGLGTGGEQYF.